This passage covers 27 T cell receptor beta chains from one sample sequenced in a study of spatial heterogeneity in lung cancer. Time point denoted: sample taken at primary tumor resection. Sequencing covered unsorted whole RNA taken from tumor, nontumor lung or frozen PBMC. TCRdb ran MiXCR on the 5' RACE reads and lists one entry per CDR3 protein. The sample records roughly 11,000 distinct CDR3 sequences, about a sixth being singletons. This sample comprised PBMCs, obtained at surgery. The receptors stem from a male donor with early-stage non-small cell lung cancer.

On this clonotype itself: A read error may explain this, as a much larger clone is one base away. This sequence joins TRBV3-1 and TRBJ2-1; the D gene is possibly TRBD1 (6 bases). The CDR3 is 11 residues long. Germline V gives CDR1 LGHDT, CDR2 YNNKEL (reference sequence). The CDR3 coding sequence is TGTACCAGCAGTTCAGGGGATGAGCAGTTCTTC. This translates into CTSSSGDEQFF.

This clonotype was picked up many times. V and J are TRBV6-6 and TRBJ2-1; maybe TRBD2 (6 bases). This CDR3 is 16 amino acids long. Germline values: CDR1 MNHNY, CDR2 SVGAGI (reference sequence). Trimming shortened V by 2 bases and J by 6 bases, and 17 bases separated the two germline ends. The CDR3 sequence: CASSYPDGGNLNEQFF. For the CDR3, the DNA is TGTGCCAGCAGTTACCCCGACGGGGGAAATCTCAATGAGCAGTTCTTC.

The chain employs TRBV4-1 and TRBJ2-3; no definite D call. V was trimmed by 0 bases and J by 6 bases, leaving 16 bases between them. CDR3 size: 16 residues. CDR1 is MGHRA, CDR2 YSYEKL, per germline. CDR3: CASSQDRTPRPDTQYF. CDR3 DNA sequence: TGCGCCAGCAGCCAAGACCGGACCCCCCGGCCGGATACGCAGTATTTT.

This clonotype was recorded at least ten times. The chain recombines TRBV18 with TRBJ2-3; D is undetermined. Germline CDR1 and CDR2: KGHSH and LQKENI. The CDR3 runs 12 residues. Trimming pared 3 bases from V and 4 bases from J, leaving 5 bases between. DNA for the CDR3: TGTGCCAGCTCACCTACTGCAGATACGCAGTATTTT. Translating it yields CASSPTADTQYF.

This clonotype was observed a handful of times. The CDR3 sequence is CASSLPRRLSSYEQYF. The CDR3 coding sequence is TGTGCCAGCAGCTTACCTCGGCGGTTAAGCTCCTACGAGCAGTACTTC. The genes are TRBV7-8 and TRBJ2-7; unclear D gene. The CDR3 is 16 amino acids. Looked up from germline, CDR1 is SGHVS and CDR2 is FQNEAQ. Trimming removed 2 bases at V and 0 bases at J, with 14 bases between.

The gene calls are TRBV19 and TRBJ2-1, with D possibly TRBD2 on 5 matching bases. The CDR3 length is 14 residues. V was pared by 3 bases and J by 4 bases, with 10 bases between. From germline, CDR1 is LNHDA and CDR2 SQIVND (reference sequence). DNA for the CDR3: TGTGCCAGTAGTATCCGGGAAAGATACAATGAGCAGTTCTTC. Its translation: CASSIRERYNEQFF.

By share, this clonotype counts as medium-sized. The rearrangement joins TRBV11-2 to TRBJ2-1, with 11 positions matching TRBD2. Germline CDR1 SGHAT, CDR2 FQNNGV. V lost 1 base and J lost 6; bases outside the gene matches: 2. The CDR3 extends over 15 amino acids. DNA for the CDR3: TGTGCCAGCAGCTTAGGGACTAGCGGGCTCAATGAGCAGTTCTTC. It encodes CASSLGTSGLNEQFF.

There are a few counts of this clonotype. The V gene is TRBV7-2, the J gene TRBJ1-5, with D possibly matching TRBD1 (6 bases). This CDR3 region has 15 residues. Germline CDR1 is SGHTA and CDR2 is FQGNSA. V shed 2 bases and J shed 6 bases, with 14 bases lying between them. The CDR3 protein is CASSLRTELGQPQHF. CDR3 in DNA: TGTGCCAGCAGCTTAAGGACAGAGCTTGGTCAGCCCCAGCATTTT.

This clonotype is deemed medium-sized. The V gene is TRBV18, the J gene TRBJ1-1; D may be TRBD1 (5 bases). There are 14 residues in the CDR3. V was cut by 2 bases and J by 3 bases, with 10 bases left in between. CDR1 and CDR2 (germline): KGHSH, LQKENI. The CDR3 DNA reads TGTGCCAGCTCACCAGGGGACGCTTACACTGAAGCTTTCTTT. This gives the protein CASSPGDAYTEAFF. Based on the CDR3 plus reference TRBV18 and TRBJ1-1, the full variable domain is NAGVMQNPRHLVRRRGQEARLRCSPMKGHSHVYWYRQLPEEGLKFMVYLQKENIIDESGMPKERFSAEFPKEGPSILRIQQVVRGDSAAYFCASSPGDAYTEAFFGQGTRLTVV.

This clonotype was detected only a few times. The DNA for the CDR3 is TGCAGTGCTGGAACAGGGGAAGGCAGGGAGCAGTACTTC. It translates to CSAGTGEGREQYF. The chain links TRBV20-1 to TRBJ2-7; 7 nucleotides agree with TRBD1. This CDR3 contains 13 residues. Germline V gene lookup returns CDR1 DFQATT and CDR2 SNEGSKA (reference sequence). J lost 7 bases, V lost 5 bases, and 11 bases had no gene match.

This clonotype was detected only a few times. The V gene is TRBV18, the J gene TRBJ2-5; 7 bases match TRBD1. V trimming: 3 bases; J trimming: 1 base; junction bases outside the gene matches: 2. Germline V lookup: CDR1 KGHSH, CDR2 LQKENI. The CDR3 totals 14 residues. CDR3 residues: CASSPRDSQETQYF. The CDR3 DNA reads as TGTGCCAGCTCACCGAGGGACAGCCAAGAGACCCAGTACTTC.

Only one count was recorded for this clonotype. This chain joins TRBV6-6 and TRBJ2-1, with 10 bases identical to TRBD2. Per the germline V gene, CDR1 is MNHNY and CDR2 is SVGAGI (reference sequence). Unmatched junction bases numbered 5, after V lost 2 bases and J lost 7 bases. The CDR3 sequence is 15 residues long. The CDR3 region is CASSYRSSGSNEQFF. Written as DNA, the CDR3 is TGTGCCAGCAGTTACCGTTCTAGCGGGAGTAATGAGCAGTTCTTC.

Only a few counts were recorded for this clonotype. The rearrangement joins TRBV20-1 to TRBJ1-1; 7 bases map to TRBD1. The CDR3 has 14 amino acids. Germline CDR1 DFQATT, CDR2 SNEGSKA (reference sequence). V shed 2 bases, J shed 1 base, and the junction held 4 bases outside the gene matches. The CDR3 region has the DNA TGCAGTGCTAGACCCGGGACAGAGAACACTGAAGCTTTCTTT. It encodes CSARPGTENTEAFF.

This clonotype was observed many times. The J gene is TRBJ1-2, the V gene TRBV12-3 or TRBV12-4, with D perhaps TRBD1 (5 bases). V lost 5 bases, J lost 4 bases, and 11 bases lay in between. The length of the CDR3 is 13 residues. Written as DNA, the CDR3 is TGTGCCAGCAGTCCCGGGACGGCCTATGGCTACACCTTC. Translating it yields CASSPGTAYGYTF.

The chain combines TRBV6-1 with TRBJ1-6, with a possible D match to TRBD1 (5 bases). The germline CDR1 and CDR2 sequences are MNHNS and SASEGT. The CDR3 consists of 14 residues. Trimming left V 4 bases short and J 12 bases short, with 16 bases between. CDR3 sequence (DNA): TGTGCCAGCAGTGTAGGAGGCGAGGGGAAACCCCTCCACTTT. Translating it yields CASSVGGEGKPLHF.

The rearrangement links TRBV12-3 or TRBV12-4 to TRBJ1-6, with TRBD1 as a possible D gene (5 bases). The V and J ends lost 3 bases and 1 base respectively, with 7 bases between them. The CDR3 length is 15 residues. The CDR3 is CASSFQGSYNSPLHF. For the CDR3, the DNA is TGTGCCAGCAGTTTTCAGGGATCCTATAATTCACCCCTCCACTTT.

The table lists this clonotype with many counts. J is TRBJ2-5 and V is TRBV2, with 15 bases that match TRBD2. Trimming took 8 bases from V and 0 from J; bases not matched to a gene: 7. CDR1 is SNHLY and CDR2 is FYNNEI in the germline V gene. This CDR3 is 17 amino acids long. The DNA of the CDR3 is TGTGCCAGCTCTGTGGGACTAGCGGGAGGCCACCAAGAGACCCAGTACTTC. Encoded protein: CASSVGLAGGHQETQYF.

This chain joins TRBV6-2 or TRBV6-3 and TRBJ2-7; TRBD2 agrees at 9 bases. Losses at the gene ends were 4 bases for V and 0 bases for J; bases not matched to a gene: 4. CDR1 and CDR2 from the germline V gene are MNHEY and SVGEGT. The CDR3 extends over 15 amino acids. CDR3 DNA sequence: TGTGCCAGCAGTTTTAGCGGGAGCCACTCCTACGAGCAGTACTTC. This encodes CASSFSGSHSYEQYF.

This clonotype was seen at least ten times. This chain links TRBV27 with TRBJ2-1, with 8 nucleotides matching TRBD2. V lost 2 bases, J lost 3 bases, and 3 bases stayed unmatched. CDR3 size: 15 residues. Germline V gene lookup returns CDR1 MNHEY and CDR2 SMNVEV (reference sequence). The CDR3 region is CASSLGREVYNEQFF. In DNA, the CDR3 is TGTGCCAGCAGTTTAGGGCGGGAGGTCTACAATGAGCAGTTCTTC.

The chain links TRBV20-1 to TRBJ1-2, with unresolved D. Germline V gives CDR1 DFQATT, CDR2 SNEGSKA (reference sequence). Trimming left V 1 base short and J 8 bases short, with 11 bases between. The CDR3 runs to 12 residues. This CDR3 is CSARASSGGYTF. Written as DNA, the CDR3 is TGCAGTGCTAGAGCCAGCTCGGGCGGCTACACCTTC.

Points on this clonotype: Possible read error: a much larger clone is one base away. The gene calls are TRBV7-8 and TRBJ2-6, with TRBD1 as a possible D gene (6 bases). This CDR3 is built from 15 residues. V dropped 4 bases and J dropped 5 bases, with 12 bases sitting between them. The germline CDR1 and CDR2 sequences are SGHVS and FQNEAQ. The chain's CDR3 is CASSSQGSWANVLTF. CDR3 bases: TGTGCCAGCAGCTCACAGGGTTCTTGGGCCAACGTCCTGACTTTC.

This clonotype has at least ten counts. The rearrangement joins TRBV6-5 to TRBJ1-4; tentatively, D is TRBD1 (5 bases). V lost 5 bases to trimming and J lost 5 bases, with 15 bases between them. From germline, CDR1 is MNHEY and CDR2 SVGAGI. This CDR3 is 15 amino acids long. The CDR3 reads CASSPRRGGNEKLFF. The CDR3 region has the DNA TGTGCCAGCAGTCCGCGGAGGGGAGGAAATGAAAAACTGTTTTTT.

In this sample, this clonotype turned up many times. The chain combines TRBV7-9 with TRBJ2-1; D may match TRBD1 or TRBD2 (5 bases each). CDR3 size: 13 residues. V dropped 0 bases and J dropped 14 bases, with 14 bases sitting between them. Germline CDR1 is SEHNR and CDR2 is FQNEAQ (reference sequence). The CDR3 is CASSLARGRGEFF. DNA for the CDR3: TGTGCCAGCAGCTTAGCGCGTGGGAGAGGGGAGTTCTTC.

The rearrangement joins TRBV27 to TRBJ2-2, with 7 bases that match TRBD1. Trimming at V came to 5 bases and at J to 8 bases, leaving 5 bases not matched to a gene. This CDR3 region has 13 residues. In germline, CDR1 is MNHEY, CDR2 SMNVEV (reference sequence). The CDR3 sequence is CASSPDRAGELFF. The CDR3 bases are TGTGCCAGCAGTCCAGACAGGGCGGGGGAGCTGTTTTTT.

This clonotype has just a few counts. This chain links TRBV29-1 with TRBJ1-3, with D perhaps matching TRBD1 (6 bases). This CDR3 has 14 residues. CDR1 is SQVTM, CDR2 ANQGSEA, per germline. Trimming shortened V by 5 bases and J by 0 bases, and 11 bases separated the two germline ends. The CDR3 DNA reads TGCAGCGTTAACAGGGCAAGCTCTGGAAACACCATATATTTT. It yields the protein CSVNRASSGNTIYF.

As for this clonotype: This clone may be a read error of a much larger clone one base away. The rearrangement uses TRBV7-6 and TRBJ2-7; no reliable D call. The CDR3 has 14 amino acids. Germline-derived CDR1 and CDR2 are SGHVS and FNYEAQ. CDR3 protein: CVSSWNSQSYEQYF. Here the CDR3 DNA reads TGTGTCAGCAGCTGGAACAGCCAATCCTACGAGCAGTACTTC.

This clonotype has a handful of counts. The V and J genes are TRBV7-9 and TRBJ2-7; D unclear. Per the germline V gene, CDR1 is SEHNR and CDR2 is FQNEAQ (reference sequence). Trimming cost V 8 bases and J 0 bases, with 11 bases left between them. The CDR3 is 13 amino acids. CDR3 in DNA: TGTGCCAGCGCTCCCGGGTCCTCCTACGAGCAGTACTTC. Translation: CASAPGSSYEQYF. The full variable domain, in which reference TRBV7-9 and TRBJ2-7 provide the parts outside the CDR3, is DTGVSQNPRHKITKRGQNVTFRCDPISEHNRLYWYRQTLGQGPEFLTYFQNEAQLEKSRLLSDRFSAERPKGSFSTLEIQRTEQGDSAMYLCASAPGSSYEQYFGPGTRLTVT.